These T cell receptor beta chains were read from a single sample in a study of blood T cells in healthy people across ages. TCRdb reprocessed the 5' RACE reads with MiXCR, giving one entry per CDR3 protein. The sample holds approximately 1.5 million distinct CDR3 sequences, almost 35% seen once. Sequencing was done on a sample of blood. Receptors were obtained from a woman under 40 in good health. The CDR3 runs from the conserved cysteine through the conserved F or W. A D gene is named only where the DNA matches it firmly. Clone sizes are given selectively: once, few, many, or a class where the clone is expanded.

d_call: .; clone_size: .; j_call: TRBJ1-2; v_call: TRBV29-1; cdr3_aa: CSVAAGAYDYGYTF; cdr3_nt: TGCAGCGTTGCGGCAGGGGCGTACGACTATGGCTACACCTTC
d_call: TRBD2; clone_size: .; j_call: TRBJ2-5; v_call: TRBV9; cdr3_aa: CASSAGGASETQYF; cdr3_nt: TGTGCCAGCAGCGCCGGGGGGGCCTCAGAGACCCAGTACTTC
d_call: TRBD1; clone_size: few; j_call: TRBJ1-1; v_call: TRBV27; cdr3_aa: CASSLHARDRGKDTEAFF; cdr3_nt: TGTGCCAGCAGTTTACACGCTAGGGACAGGGGGAAGGACACTGAAGCTTTCTTT
d_call: .; clone_size: few; j_call: TRBJ2-7; v_call: TRBV4-1; cdr3_aa: CASSQGRTSYF; cdr3_nt: TGCGCCAGCAGCCAAGGCCGGACGTCGTACTTC
d_call: TRBD1; clone_size: many; j_call: TRBJ2-3; v_call: TRBV4-1; cdr3_aa: CASSQTVEDRDTDTQYF; cdr3_nt: TGCGCCAGCAGCCAGACTGTCGAGGACAGGGACACAGATACGCAGTATTTT
d_call: .; clone_size: few; j_call: TRBJ2-7; v_call: TRBV7-9; cdr3_aa: CASGIGGAWYEQYF; cdr3_nt: TGTGCCAGCGGAATTGGTGGGGCCTGGTACGAGCAGTACTTC
d_call: .; clone_size: .; j_call: TRBJ1-2; v_call: TRBV30; cdr3_aa: CACWVYGYTF; cdr3_nt: TGTGCCTGTTGGGTCTATGGCTACACCTTC
d_call: .; clone_size: few; j_call: TRBJ1-2; v_call: TRBV4-1; cdr3_aa: CASTPLNYGYTF; cdr3_nt: TGCGCCAGCACCCCCTTGAACTATGGCTACACCTTC
d_call: .; clone_size: .; j_call: TRBJ2-4; v_call: TRBV20-1; cdr3_aa: CSARDPQGGLNEQYF; cdr3_nt: TGCAGTGCTAGAGATCCCCAGGGGGGTCTGAATGAGCAGTACTTC
d_call: .; clone_size: .; j_call: TRBJ1-5; v_call: TRBV20-1; cdr3_aa: CSASRDDYSNQPQHF; cdr3_nt: TGCAGTGCTAGTCGGGACGACTATAGCAATCAGCCCCAGCATTTT
d_call: .; clone_size: .; j_call: TRBJ1-2; v_call: TRBV7-9; cdr3_aa: CASSHDSPYGYTF; cdr3_nt: TGTGCCAGCAGTCATGACAGCCCCTATGGCTACACCTTC
d_call: TRBD2; clone_size: .; j_call: TRBJ2-2; v_call: TRBV9; cdr3_aa: CASSAHGRPNTGELFF; cdr3_nt: TGTGCCAGCAGCGCCCACGGGAGGCCGAACACCGGGGAGCTGTTTTTT
d_call: TRBD1; clone_size: .; j_call: TRBJ1-1; v_call: TRBV27; cdr3_aa: CASSLSDRGRDTEAFF; cdr3_nt: TGTGCCAGCAGTTTATCAGACAGGGGGCGAGACACTGAAGCTTTCTTT
d_call: .; clone_size: few; j_call: TRBJ1-2; v_call: TRBV30; cdr3_aa: CAGAGGSGRGYTF; cdr3_nt: TGTGCGGGGGCCGGGGGCAGCGGTCGTGGCTACACCTTC
d_call: .; clone_size: .; j_call: TRBJ2-7; v_call: TRBV21-1; cdr3_aa: CASSIRLRGAPKYEQYF; cdr3_nt: TGTGCCAGCAGCATACGCCTTCGGGGGGCTCCGAAATACGAGCAGTACTTC
d_call: .; clone_size: .; j_call: TRBJ2-7; v_call: TRBV7-3; cdr3_aa: CASSLTLTEGEQYF; cdr3_nt: TGTGCCAGCAGCTTAACATTGACTGAGGGGGAGCAGTACTTC
d_call: TRBD2; clone_size: .; j_call: TRBJ2-1; v_call: TRBV7-2; cdr3_aa: CASSIGRGGRNEQFF; cdr3_nt: TGTGCCAGCAGCATAGGGCGGGGGGGCCGAAATGAGCAGTTCTTC
d_call: .; clone_size: few; j_call: TRBJ2-5; v_call: TRBV12-3/TRBV12-4; cdr3_aa: CASSSRDGGRTQYF; cdr3_nt: TGTGCCAGCAGTTCCCGGGACGGTGGAAGGACCCAGTACTTC
d_call: TRBD2; clone_size: .; j_call: TRBJ2-7; v_call: TRBV7-8; cdr3_aa: CASSPTRRSGGGEQYF; cdr3_nt: TGTGCCAGCAGCCCCACCCGGAGGAGCGGGGGGGGCGAGCAGTACTTC
d_call: .; clone_size: .; j_call: TRBJ1-2; v_call: TRBV30; cdr3_aa: CAWAAGPYGYTF; cdr3_nt: TGTGCCTGGGCGGCAGGGCCTTATGGCTACACCTTC
d_call: TRBD2; clone_size: .; j_call: TRBJ2-5; v_call: TRBV29-1; cdr3_aa: CSVGRAGGRAQETQYF; cdr3_nt: TGCAGCGTTGGTCGAGCGGGCGGGAGGGCCCAGGAGACCCAGTACTTC
d_call: .; clone_size: few; j_call: TRBJ1-1; v_call: TRBV7-2; cdr3_aa: CASSYIRMNTEAFF; cdr3_nt: TGTGCCAGCAGTTACATCCGAATGAACACTGAAGCTTTCTTT
d_call: TRBD2; clone_size: .; j_call: TRBJ2-1; v_call: TRBV12-3/TRBV12-4; cdr3_aa: CASSLQRGGLYNEQFF; cdr3_nt: TGTGCCAGCAGTTTACAGCGGGGGGGCCTCTACAATGAGCAGTTCTTC
d_call: .; clone_size: few; j_call: TRBJ2-7; v_call: TRBV6-1; cdr3_aa: CASLEVREQYF; cdr3_nt: TGTGCCAGCCTCGAAGTCCGCGAGCAGTACTTC
d_call: TRBD2; clone_size: many; j_call: TRBJ2-5; v_call: TRBV4-1; cdr3_aa: CASSQVPRGAQYF; cdr3_nt: TGCGCCAGCAGCCAGGTCCCCCGGGGGGCCCAGTACTTC
d_call: .; clone_size: .; j_call: TRBJ2-7; v_call: TRBV18; cdr3_aa: CASSPGQLGGEQYF; cdr3_nt: TGTGCCAGCTCACCCGGACAGCTCGGAGGAGAGCAGTACTTC
d_call: .; clone_size: .; j_call: TRBJ2-3; v_call: TRBV18; cdr3_aa: CASSTGTLGADTQYF; cdr3_nt: TGTGCCAGCTCGACCGGGACCTTAGGGGCAGATACGCAGTATTTT
d_call: .; clone_size: .; j_call: TRBJ2-2; v_call: TRBV30; cdr3_aa: CAWAPFPGELFF; cdr3_nt: TGTGCCTGGGCCCCCTTTCCCGGGGAGCTGTTTTTT
d_call: TRBD2; clone_size: once; j_call: TRBJ2-3; v_call: TRBV20-1; cdr3_aa: CSVSSREGTDTQYF; cdr3_nt: TGCAGTGTTAGCTCGCGGGAGGGGACAGATACGCAGTATTTT
d_call: .; clone_size: few; j_call: TRBJ2-1; v_call: TRBV3-1; cdr3_aa: CASRTSPNGQFF; cdr3_nt: TGTGCCAGCAGGACCAGCCCCAATGGTCAGTTCTTC
d_call: .; clone_size: few; j_call: TRBJ1-2; v_call: TRBV5-1; cdr3_aa: CASSPGAELINYGYTF; cdr3_nt: TGCGCCAGCAGCCCGGGAGCGGAGCTGATTAACTATGGCTACACCTTC
d_call: .; clone_size: .; j_call: TRBJ2-1; v_call: TRBV6-1; cdr3_aa: CASSGWEGASYNEQFF; cdr3_nt: TGTGCCAGCAGTGGATGGGAGGGGGCTTCCTACAATGAGCAGTTCTTC
d_call: .; clone_size: few; j_call: TRBJ2-5; v_call: TRBV12-3/TRBV12-4; cdr3_aa: CASSRGTGWRETQYF; cdr3_nt: TGTGCCAGTAGTCGTGGTACAGGGTGGAGGGAGACCCAGTACTTC
d_call: .; clone_size: .; j_call: TRBJ2-1; v_call: TRBV9; cdr3_aa: CASSVGPQYNEQFF; cdr3_nt: TGTGCCAGCAGCGTGGGGCCCCAATATAACGAGCAGTTCTTC
d_call: .; clone_size: .; j_call: TRBJ2-1; v_call: TRBV27; cdr3_aa: CASRFTWEGDYNEQFF; cdr3_nt: TGTGCCAGCAGATTCACGTGGGAGGGGGACTACAATGAGCAGTTCTTC
d_call: .; clone_size: few; j_call: TRBJ2-5; v_call: TRBV6-2/TRBV6-3; cdr3_aa: CAGRYSGTQETQYF; cdr3_nt: TGTGCCGGCAGGTATTCCGGGACCCAAGAGACCCAGTACTTC
d_call: .; clone_size: .; j_call: TRBJ2-3; v_call: TRBV6-6; cdr3_aa: CASSQFRQEFTDTQYF; cdr3_nt: TGTGCCAGCAGCCAATTTAGACAGGAGTTCACAGATACGCAGTATTTT
d_call: .; clone_size: few; j_call: TRBJ2-5; v_call: TRBV5-1; cdr3_aa: CASSSIGQETQYF; cdr3_nt: TGCGCCAGCAGCTCGATAGGACAAGAGACCCAGTACTTC
d_call: TRBD2; clone_size: .; j_call: TRBJ2-5; v_call: TRBV12-3/TRBV12-4; cdr3_aa: CACSFGTSGRAETQYF; cdr3_nt: TGTGCCTGCAGTTTTGGGACTAGCGGGAGGGCAGAGACCCAGTACTTC
d_call: .; clone_size: .; j_call: TRBJ1-1; v_call: TRBV18; cdr3_aa: CASSPERTEAFF; cdr3_nt: TGTGCCAGCTCACCCGAGAGGACTGAAGCTTTCTTT
d_call: TRBD1; clone_size: .; j_call: TRBJ1-2; v_call: TRBV7-9; cdr3_aa: CASSLGGQETYTF; cdr3_nt: TGTGCCAGCAGCTTAGGGGGACAGGAAACCTACACCTTC
d_call: TRBD2; clone_size: few; j_call: TRBJ2-7; v_call: TRBV12-3/TRBV12-4; cdr3_aa: CASTGKMGLAAFYEQYF; cdr3_nt: TGTGCCAGCACCGGAAAAATGGGACTAGCGGCCTTCTACGAGCAGTACTTC
d_call: .; clone_size: .; j_call: TRBJ2-7; v_call: TRBV4-1; cdr3_aa: CASSQVLAVSIYEQYF; cdr3_nt: TGCGCCAGCAGCCAAGTTTTAGCGGTAAGCATCTACGAGCAGTACTTC
d_call: TRBD2; clone_size: .; j_call: TRBJ2-1; v_call: TRBV11-3; cdr3_aa: CASSYRGDMGQFF; cdr3_nt: TGTGCCAGCAGCTACCGGGGGGATATGGGGCAGTTCTTC
d_call: TRBD2; clone_size: few; j_call: TRBJ2-1; v_call: TRBV6-5; cdr3_aa: CASGTSPYNEQFF; cdr3_nt: TGTGCCAGCGGGACTAGTCCCTACAATGAGCAGTTCTTC
d_call: TRBD2; clone_size: .; j_call: TRBJ2-7; v_call: TRBV7-2; cdr3_aa: CAISARTSGSRSSYEQYF; cdr3_nt: TGTGCCATCAGCGCCCGGACTAGCGGGAGCCGTAGCTCCTACGAGCAGTACTTC
d_call: TRBD2; clone_size: .; j_call: TRBJ2-2; v_call: TRBV2; cdr3_aa: CASIGLAGTGELFF; cdr3_nt: TGTGCCAGCATAGGCCTAGCGGGCACCGGGGAGCTGTTTTTT
d_call: .; clone_size: .; j_call: TRBJ2-3; v_call: TRBV20-1; cdr3_aa: CIPQSGTDTQYF; cdr3_nt: TGCATCCCCCAGAGCGGCACAGATACGCAGTATTTT
d_call: .; clone_size: once; j_call: TRBJ1-1; v_call: TRBV12-3/TRBV12-4; cdr3_aa: CASSPGHENTEAFF; cdr3_nt: TGTGCCAGCAGTCCAGGACATGAGAACACTGAAGCTTTCTTT
d_call: TRBD2; clone_size: few; j_call: TRBJ2-3; v_call: TRBV20-1; cdr3_aa: CSARGDGRREAADTQYF; cdr3_nt: TGCAGTGCTAGAGGCGACGGTAGGCGGGAGGCCGCAGATACGCAGTATTTT
d_call: .; clone_size: .; j_call: TRBJ1-2; v_call: TRBV10-3; cdr3_aa: CAISAPAGEGGYGYTF; cdr3_nt: TGTGCCATCAGCGCCCCGGCGGGGGAGGGCGGCTATGGCTACACCTTC
d_call: .; clone_size: few; j_call: TRBJ2-1; v_call: TRBV28; cdr3_aa: CASLGTSYNEQFF; cdr3_nt: TGTGCCAGTTTAGGGACTTCCTACAATGAGCAGTTCTTC
d_call: .; clone_size: .; j_call: TRBJ2-3; v_call: TRBV7-3; cdr3_aa: CASSLRLHTDTQYF; cdr3_nt: TGTGCCAGCAGCTTACGGCTTCACACAGATACGCAGTATTTT
d_call: .; clone_size: once; j_call: TRBJ2-2; v_call: TRBV29-1; cdr3_aa: CSFGSTNTGELFF; cdr3_nt: TGCAGCTTCGGGAGTACTAACACCGGGGAGCTGTTTTTT
d_call: .; clone_size: once; j_call: TRBJ2-2; v_call: TRBV5-1; cdr3_aa: CASSSGLQRGSNTGERFF; cdr3_nt: TGCGCCAGCAGCTCGGGGTTACAAAGGGGCTCGAACACCGGGGAGCGGTTTTTT
d_call: TRBD2; clone_size: .; j_call: TRBJ2-3; v_call: TRBV20-1; cdr3_aa: CSASEAGGYTDTQYF; cdr3_nt: TGCAGTGCTAGCGAAGCGGGGGGGTACACAGATACGCAGTATTTT
d_call: .; clone_size: .; j_call: TRBJ2-3; v_call: TRBV5-1; cdr3_aa: CASSLLRGEDTQYF; cdr3_nt: TGCGCCAGCAGCTTGCTGCGGGGAGAGGATACGCAGTATTTT
d_call: .; clone_size: few; j_call: TRBJ1-1; v_call: TRBV7-9; cdr3_aa: CASSPRGGGAGGGTEAFF; cdr3_nt: TGTGCCAGCAGCCCCCGCGGGGGGGGCGCGGGAGGTGGAACTGAAGCTTTCTTT
d_call: .; clone_size: few; j_call: TRBJ1-5; v_call: TRBV20-1; cdr3_aa: CSATPNTDQPQHF; cdr3_nt: TGCAGTGCTACCCCGAACACCGATCAGCCCCAGCATTTT
d_call: .; clone_size: .; j_call: TRBJ2-7; v_call: TRBV6-6; cdr3_aa: CASSYPSPYEQYF; cdr3_nt: TGTGCCAGCAGTTACCCCAGTCCCTACGAGCAGTACTTC